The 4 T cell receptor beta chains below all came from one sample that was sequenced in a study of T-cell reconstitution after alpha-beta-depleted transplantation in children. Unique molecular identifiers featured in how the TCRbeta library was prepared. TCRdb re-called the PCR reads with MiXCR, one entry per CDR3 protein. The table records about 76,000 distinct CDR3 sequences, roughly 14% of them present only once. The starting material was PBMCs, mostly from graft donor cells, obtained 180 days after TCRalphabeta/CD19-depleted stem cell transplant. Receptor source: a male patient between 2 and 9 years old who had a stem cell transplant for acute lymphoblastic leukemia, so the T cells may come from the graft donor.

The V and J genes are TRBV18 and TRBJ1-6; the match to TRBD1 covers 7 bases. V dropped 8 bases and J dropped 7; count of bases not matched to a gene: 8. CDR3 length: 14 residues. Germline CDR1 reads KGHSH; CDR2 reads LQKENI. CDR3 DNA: TGTGCCAGCCTGACCGGGACAGCGAATTCACCCCTCCACTTT. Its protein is CASLTGTANSPLHF.

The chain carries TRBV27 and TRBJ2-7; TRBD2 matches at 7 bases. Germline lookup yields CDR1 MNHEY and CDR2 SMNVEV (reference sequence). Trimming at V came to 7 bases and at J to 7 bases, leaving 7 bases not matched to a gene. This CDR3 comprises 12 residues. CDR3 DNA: TGTGCCAGCAAGTCGGGAGGAAGGGAGCAGTACTTC. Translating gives CASKSGGREQYF.

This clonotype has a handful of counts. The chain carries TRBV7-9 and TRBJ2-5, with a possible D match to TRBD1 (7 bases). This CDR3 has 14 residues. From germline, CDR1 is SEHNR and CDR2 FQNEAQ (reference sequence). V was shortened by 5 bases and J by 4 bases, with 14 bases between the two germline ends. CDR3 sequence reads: CASSPRRGRETQYF. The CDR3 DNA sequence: TGTGCCAGCAGCCCTCGGAGGGGGCGAGAGACCCAGTACTTC. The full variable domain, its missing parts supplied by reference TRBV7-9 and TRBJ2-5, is DTGVSQNPRHKITKRGQNVTFRCDPISEHNRLYWYRQTLGQGPEFLTYFQNEAQLEKSRLLSDRFSAERPKGSFSTLEIQRTEQGDSAMYLCASSPRRGRETQYFGPGTRLLVL.

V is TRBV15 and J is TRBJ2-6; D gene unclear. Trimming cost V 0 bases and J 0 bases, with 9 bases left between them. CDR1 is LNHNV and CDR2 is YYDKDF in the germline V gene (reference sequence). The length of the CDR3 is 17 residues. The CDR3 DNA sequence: TGTGCCACCAGCAGAGATAGGCATTCCTCTGGGGCCAACGTCCTGACTTTC. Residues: CATSRDRHSSGANVLTF.